Each of the 22 T cell receptor beta chains below was sequenced from the same sample in a study of a mutant IDH1 vaccine in newly diagnosed glioma. The time point denotes: baseline, week 1 (first vaccination visit). Noted treatment: pre-vaccination baseline after standard-of-care therapy. Using immunoSEQ multiplex PCR, the repertoire was profiled, and TCRdb retains in-frame clones only, with some absent. The table shows around 60,000 clones, with 91% occurring only once. The material sequenced was PBMCs, taken from a glioma patient treated with radiotherapy, temozolomide or both. These receptors were obtained from a man aged 50 to 60 with glioma.

The chain employs TRBV5-1 and TRBJ2-5; 8 bases are shared with TRBD2. The V gene's germline CDR1 is SGHRS and CDR2 YFSETQ. CDR3 length: 15 amino acids. Trimming removed 0 bases from V and 9 bases from J; junction bases left unmatched: 10. The CDR3 region is CASSLAPRDGRAQYF. The DNA for the CDR3 is TGCGCCAGCAGCTTGGCCCCTCGGGACGGGAGGGCCCAGTACTTC.

The chain uses TRBV18 and TRBJ2-3, with D tentatively TRBD2 (5 bases). Germline V gives CDR1 KGHSH, CDR2 LQKENI. With 0 bases removed from V and 1 base from J, the gap between germline ends came to 11 bases. This CDR3 spans 16 amino acids. The CDR3, as DNA: TGTGCCAGCTCACCACCGTGGGAGACTGGCACAGATACGCAGTATTTT. This encodes CASSPPWETGTDTQYF. Full variable domain (rest looked up from reference TRBV18 and TRBJ2-3): NAGVMQNPRHLVRRRGQEARLRCSPMKGHSHVYWYRQLPEEGLKFMVYLQKENIIDESGMPKERFSAEFPKEGPSILRIQQVVRGDSAAYFCASSPPWETGTDTQYFGPGTRLTVL.

The chain employs TRBV5-6 and TRBJ2-2, with TRBD2 matching 15 bases. The CDR3 is 18 amino acids. The V gene's germline CDR1 is SGHDT and CDR2 YYEEEE. V lost 4 bases, J lost 4 bases, and 8 bases stayed unmatched. The CDR3 region has the DNA TGTGCCAGCAGCCGCGTCGGACTAGCGGGAGGGTCCACCGGGGAGCTGTTTTTT. This translates into CASSRVGLAGGSTGELFF.

The genes are TRBV5-1 and TRBJ2-1; TRBD1 matches 9 bases. The CDR3 consists of 16 residues. V dropped 7 bases and J dropped 8; count of bases not matched to a gene: 16. Germline assignment: CDR1 SGHRS and CDR2 YFSETQ. The CDR3 region has the DNA TGCGCCAGCTCCCGGGACAGGGTCTCTCGGTTCGATGAGCAGTTCTTC. It is translated as CASSRDRVSRFDEQFF.

The gene calls are TRBV21-1 and TRBJ1-3. TRBV21-1 is termed a pseudogene. This CDR3 contains 16 residues. CDR3 coding DNA: TGTGCCAGCAGCAAAAAGGGGGGTGTATATGGAAACACCATATATTTT. Encoded protein: CASSKKGGVYGNTIYF.

The V call is TRBV27, the J call TRBJ2-7; tentative D call: TRBD2 (6 bases). With 4 bases removed from V and 6 bases from J, the gap between germline ends came to 16 bases. Per the germline V gene, CDR1 is MNHEY and CDR2 is SMNVEV (reference sequence). The CDR3 sequence is 14 residues long. CDR3 coding DNA: TGTGCCAGCAGTTCTAGACAGTGGAGGGCCGAGCAGTACTTC. Translating it yields CASSSRQWRAEQYF.

The chain has TRBV25-1 and TRBJ1-1; no clear D gene. This CDR3 is 13 amino acids long. V gave up 7 bases and J gave up 0 bases, with 9 bases separating them. Germline V gene data show CDR1 as MGHDK and CDR2 as SYGVNS. DNA for the CDR3: TGTGCCAGCAAAGCGGGGATGAACACTGAAGCTTTCTTT. The encoded protein is CASKAGMNTEAFF.

This CDR3 is CASSSPPRKRTTDTQYF. CDR3 DNA: TGTGCCAGCAGTTCTCCTCCCCGAAAAAGGACGACAGATACGCAGTATTTT. The chain is built from TRBV28 and TRBJ2-3; D ambiguous. The germline V and J ends were trimmed by 4 bases and 3 bases, with 20 bases remaining between them. The CDR3 loop spans 17 amino acids. In germline, CDR1 is MDHEN, CDR2 SYDVKM.

The chain carries TRBV5-1 and TRBJ2-5; 7 bases map to TRBD2. The germline gives CDR1 SGHRS, CDR2 YFSETQ. This CDR3 spans 16 amino acids. The junction had 11 bases not matched to a gene; V was cut back by 1 base and J by 5 bases. CDR3 sequence: CASSLWGGSREETQYF. The CDR3 coding sequence is TGCGCCAGCAGCTTGTGGGGCGGGAGTAGGGAGGAGACCCAGTACTTC. The whole variable domain, remainder taken from reference TRBV5-1 and TRBJ2-5, is KAGVTQTPRYLIKTRGQQVTLSCSPISGHRSVSWYQQTPGQGLQFLFEYFSETQRNKGNFPGRFSGRQFSNSRSEMNVSTLELGDSALYLCASSLWGGSREETQYFGPGTRLLVL.

This clone appeared once. The chain is built from TRBV2 and TRBJ1-5; D unclear. This CDR3 comprises 12 residues. Germline CDR1 SNHLY, CDR2 FYNNEI. V was cut by 3 bases and J by 3 bases, with 3 bases left in between. The CDR3 DNA reads as TGTGCCAGCAGTGACCACAATCAGCCCCAGCATTTT. Translating gives CASSDHNQPQHF.

The chain employs TRBV4-1 and TRBJ2-5, with D perhaps TRBD1 (5 bases). The CDR3 loop spans 17 amino acids. V lost 1 base, J lost 0 bases, and 15 bases lay in between. The V gene's germline CDR1 is MGHRA and CDR2 YSYEKL. The CDR3 coding sequence is TGCGCCAGCAGCCAAGGGGCGGCAGGGCTGTACCAAGAGACCCAGTACTTC. Its protein product is CASSQGAAGLYQETQYF.

The table lists this clone with a few counts. The chain has TRBV7-9 and TRBJ2-7, with D perhaps being TRBD1 or TRBD2 (6 bases each). The CDR3 loop spans 12 amino acids. Deletions cut 5 bases from V and 7 bases from J, with 12 bases between. Germline assignment: CDR1 SEHNR and CDR2 FQNEAQ (reference sequence). The CDR3 region has the DNA TGTGCCAGCAGCCGCGGAGGGGGTGAGCAGTACTTC. This sequence encodes CASSRGGGEQYF.

The chain couples TRBV29-1 to TRBJ1-2, with D perhaps matching TRBD1 (5 bases). CDR3 length: 12 residues. The V end was cut by 7 bases, the J end by 2 bases, with 11 bases between. Germline CDR1 SQVTM, CDR2 ANQGSEA. The CDR3 bases are TGCAGCGGGGACGACCTAAACTATGGCTACACCTTC. It is translated as CSGDDLNYGYTF.

This rearrangement joins TRBV5-1 to TRBJ2-1, with D perhaps matching TRBD1 (6 bases). Trimming pared 3 bases from V and 4 bases from J, leaving 17 bases between. Germline lookup yields CDR1 SGHRS and CDR2 YFSETQ. The CDR3 loop spans 16 amino acids. The CDR3 loop is CASSWQDRPPYNEQFF. The CDR3 coding sequence is TGCGCCAGCAGCTGGCAAGACAGGCCACCTTACAATGAGCAGTTCTTC.

The rearrangement joins TRBV11-2 to TRBJ1-1; D remains unclear. Germline V gives CDR1 SGHAT, CDR2 FQNNGV. V was cut by 2 bases and J by 3 bases, with 16 bases left in between. CDR3 size: 16 residues. The CDR3 reads CASSLPMAVGHTEAFF. As DNA, the CDR3 is TGTGCCAGCAGCTTACCAATGGCCGTAGGCCACACTGAAGCTTTCTTT.

The chain joins TRBV11-3 to TRBJ1-1; TRBD1 is a possible D gene (5 bases). The CDR3 covers 17 residues. Germline V CDR1 and CDR2: SGHNT, YENEEA. The V end was cut by 1 base, the J end by 1 base, with 16 bases between. The CDR3 reads CASSLGAGLSRNTEAFF. CDR3 DNA sequence: TGTGCCAGCAGCTTAGGCGCGGGGCTTTCCCGGAACACTGAAGCTTTCTTT. Variable domain in full (rest from reference TRBV11-3 and TRBJ1-1): EAGVVQSPRYKIIEKKQPVAFWCNPISGHNTLYWYLQNLGQGPELLIRYENEEAVDDSQLPKDRFSAERLKGVDSTLKIQPAELGDSAVYLCASSLGAGLSRNTEAFFGQGTRLTVV.

This chain joins TRBV28 and TRBJ2-5, with D unclear. The CDR3 length is 13 residues. V gave up 5 bases and J gave up 5 bases, with 12 bases separating them. Germline values: CDR1 MDHEN, CDR2 SYDVKM. CDR3 amino acids: CASSSMIRETQYF. Here the CDR3 DNA reads TGTGCCAGCAGTAGTATGATCCGGGAGACCCAGTACTTC.

The rearrangement links TRBV10-3 to TRBJ1-2; D call uncertain. CDR1 is ENHRY, CDR2 SYGVKD, per germline. The CDR3 is made up of 11 amino acids. Trimming removed 8 bases at V and 6 bases at J, with 10 bases between. The chain's CDR3 is CAIGFMDGYTF. The CDR3 DNA is TGTGCCATCGGCTTTATGGATGGCTACACCTTC.

The V and J genes are TRBV27 and TRBJ2-7, with 9 bases fitting TRBD2. The CDR3 covers 15 residues. Germline V gene data show CDR1 as MNHEY and CDR2 as SMNVEV (reference sequence). J was trimmed by 5 bases and V by 6 bases; bases with no gene match: 11. The CDR3 sequence: CASRYIAGDPNEQYF. CDR3 DNA: TGTGCCAGCAGATACATAGCGGGAGACCCAAACGAGCAGTACTTC.

The chain joins TRBV5-1 to TRBJ2-3; D gene ambiguous. The CDR3 is 16 residues long. Germline V CDR1 and CDR2: SGHRS, YFSETQ. The V gene lost 0 bases and the J gene lost 0 bases, with 11 bases spanning the gap. The CDR3 DNA sequence: TGCGCCAGCAGCTTGGCGGCGGACCTCAGCACAGATACGCAGTATTTT. Protein sequence: CASSLAADLSTDTQYF. Full variable domain (missing parts from reference TRBV5-1 and TRBJ2-3): KAGVTQTPRYLIKTRGQQVTLSCSPISGHRSVSWYQQTPGQGLQFLFEYFSETQRNKGNFPGRFSGRQFSNSRSEMNVSTLELGDSALYLCASSLAADLSTDTQYFGPGTRLTVL.

The V gene is TRBV18, the J gene TRBJ2-1; possibly TRBD2 for D (5 bases). CDR3 length equals 13 residues. Germline values: CDR1 KGHSH, CDR2 LQKENI. V was pared by 8 bases and J by 5 bases, with 13 bases between. CDR3 sequence reads: CASHVSGNNEQFF. CDR3 in DNA: TGTGCCAGCCACGTTTCGGGGAACAATGAGCAGTTCTTC.

V usage is TRBV28 and J usage is TRBJ2-1, with a weak D call TRBD2 (5 bases). The length of the CDR3 is 14 residues. CDR1 and CDR2 from the germline V gene are MDHEN and SYDVKM. Deletions cut 8 bases from V and 10 bases from J, with 21 bases between. Here the CDR3 reads CASGLGTPRGEQFF. The DNA for the CDR3 is TGTGCCAGCGGGCTTGGCACACCCCGGGGAGAGCAGTTCTTC.